These T cell receptor beta chains were read from a single sample in a study of cytomegalovirus exposure and HLA in healthy donors. Some clones are missing from TCRdb's copy, which holds only in-frame ones; the method was immunoSEQ multiplex PCR. The table has roughly 93,000 clones, about 70% seen once. The sample consisted of PBMCs. Receptor source: a human donor in good health. CDR3s include the opening cysteine and the closing phenylalanine or tryptophan. A D gene is named only where the DNA matches it firmly. A row's size may be missing; if present it is once, few, many or a size class.

clone_size	v_call	d_call	j_call	cdr3_nt	cdr3_aa
NA	TRBV27	NA	TRBJ2-3	TGTGCCAGCAGTTTAGATCTAGACACAGATACGCAGTATTTT	CASSLDLDTDTQYF
NA	TRBV7-6	NA	TRBJ2-1	TGTGCCAGCAGCTTAGATCAGGGATACAATGAGCAGTTCTTC	CASSLDQGYNEQFF
NA	TRBV6-4	NA	TRBJ1-6	TGTGCCAGCAGTGACTCGTCAGGGGCGTTTTCACCCCTCCACTTT	CASSDSSGAFSPLHF
NA	TRBV7-9	NA	TRBJ2-7	TGTTCCAGCATGACAGCCGAATACGAGCAGTACTTC	CSSMTAEYEQYF
NA	TRBV10-3	TRBD1	TRBJ2-2	TGTGCCATCAGTGGTACAGGGGCGGTAAACACCGGGGAGCTGTTTTTT	CAISGTGAVNTGELFF
NA	TRBV12-5	NA	TRBJ2-6	TGTGCTAGTGGGGCCGGAGCCTCTGGGGCCAACGTCCTGACTTTC	CASGAGASGANVLTF
NA	TRBV2	NA	TRBJ1-5	TGTGCCAGCAGCGCACTACAGGGTGGGAGCAATCAGCCCCAGCATTTT	CASSALQGGSNQPQHF
NA	TRBV11-2	NA	TRBJ1-1	TGTGCCAGCAGCTCCCTTGGCAGGGGCCTGGGGAACACTGAAGCTTTCTTT	CASSSLGRGLGNTEAFF
NA	TRBV11-2	TRBD2	TRBJ2-2	TGTGCCAGCAGCTTACGACTAGCTTGGGACACCGGGGAGCTGTTTTTT	CASSLRLAWDTGELFF
NA	TRBV30	NA	TRBJ1-2	TGTGCCTGGAGTGTACTTAGACAAGGAAGCTATGGCTACACCTTC	CAWSVLRQGSYGYTF
NA	TRBV19	TRBD1	TRBJ2-7	TGTGCCAGTAGTAGGGGGGGACAGGGGATCACCTACGAGCAGTACTTC	CASSRGGQGITYEQYF
NA	TRBV6-5	NA	TRBJ1-1	TGTGCCAGCAGTTACACGGGGAAGAACACTGAAGCTTTCTTT	CASSYTGKNTEAFF
NA	TRBV29-1	NA	TRBJ2-1	TGCAGCGTTGCCTCAAGGAGGACCCAATTCCTAACCTACAATGAGCAGTTCTTC	CSVASRRTQFLTYNEQFF
NA	TRBV27	TRBD1	TRBJ2-5	TGTGCCAGCAGCATACACAGGGGGCAAGAGACCCAGTACTTC	CASSIHRGQETQYF
NA	TRBV11-2	NA	TRBJ1-2	TGTGCCAGCAGCTTAACAGCAGCTAACTATGGCTACACCTTC	CASSLTAANYGYTF
once	TRBV11-2	NA	TRBJ1-1	TGTGCCAGCAGCTCCCCGGACACCTCTGCCGCTTTCTTT	CASSSPDTSAAFF
NA	TRBV6-1	NA	TRBJ2-1	TGTGCCAGCCGTACCAGGGCTGGCTCCTACAATGAGCAGTTCTTC	CASRTRAGSYNEQFF
once	TRBV6-1	NA	TRBJ1-3	TGTGCCCTCTTTGCACAGGGTACTGGAAACACCATATATTTT	CALFAQGTGNTIYF
NA	TRBV6-5	NA	TRBJ2-7	TGTGCCAGCAGTTACGGAGGAGGAGAGCAGTACTTC	CASSYGGGEQYF
NA	TRBV6-5	NA	TRBJ1-1	TGTGCCAGCAGTCAGGACAGGAACACTGAAGCTTTCTTT	CASSQDRNTEAFF
NA	TRBV7-4	NA	TRBJ1-5	TGTGCCAGCAGCTTAGACAGGGTAGACAATCAGCCCCAGCATTTT	CASSLDRVDNQPQHF
NA	TRBV30	NA	TRBJ1-5	TGTGCCTGGAGTGTCACCGGTAGTCAGCCCCAGCATTTT	CAWSVTGSQPQHF
few	TRBV6-4	NA	TRBJ2-1	TGTGCCAGCGCTAAAGAGCCGCGGGGCTCCTACAATGAGCAGTTCTTC	CASAKEPRGSYNEQFF
NA	TRBV25-1	NA	TRBJ1-1	TGTGCCAGCAGTGAATTTAACTCTAGGGGGGGGAACACTGAAGCTTTCTTT	CASSEFNSRGGNTEAFF
NA	TRBV15	NA	TRBJ2-1	TGTGCCACCAGCAGAGATCGGGGAGCCTACAATGAGCAGTTCTTC	CATSRDRGAYNEQFF
NA	TRBV5-1	TRBD2	TRBJ2-2	TGCGCCAGCAGTAGGAGCGGGATGAACACCGGGGAGCTGTTTTTT	CASSRSGMNTGELFF
NA	TRBV6-6	TRBD1	TRBJ1-4	TGTGCCAGCAGTCCCGGGGACAGAACTAATGAAAAACTGTTTTTT	CASSPGDRTNEKLFF
many	TRBV7-2	TRBD1	TRBJ1-1	TGTGCCAGCTCGGGACAGGGTCTCACTGAAGCTTTCTTT	CASSGQGLTEAFF
NA	TRBV10-2	NA	TRBJ1-6	TGCGCCAGCACCCAAACAGGGATGGCTGGTTCACCCCTCCACTTT	CASTQTGMAGSPLHF
NA	TRBV4-1	TRBD2	TRBJ2-5	TGCGCCAGCAGCCAAGGGACTAGCGGGGGACAACTCGCCGAGACCCAGTACTTC	CASSQGTSGGQLAETQYF
NA	TRBV2	NA	TRBJ1-2	TGTGCCAGCACCTCAAGGGGGTCTGTTTACTATAACTATGGCTACACCTTC	CASTSRGSVYYNYGYTF
NA	TRBV6-6	TRBD1	TRBJ1-5	TGTGCCAGCAGTCGACAGGGTTACCAGCCCCAGCATTTT	CASSRQGYQPQHF
NA	TRBV18	TRBD1	TRBJ1-2	TGTGCCAGCTCCCCACCAAGACAGGGGACGGGCGGCTACACCTTC	CASSPPRQGTGGYTF
NA	TRBV7-6	NA	TRBJ2-7	TGTGCCAGCAGCTCCAATATTGACTCTACCTACGAGCAGTACTTC	CASSSNIDSTYEQYF
NA	TRBV7-9	TRBD1	TRBJ2-3	TGTGCCAGCAAACAGGGGATACCCACAGATACGCAGTATTTT	CASKQGIPTDTQYF
few	TRBV2	NA	TRBJ2-6	TGTGCCAGCAGTGAAAATAAGGAGATCCACCCTGGGGCCAACGTCCTGACTTTC	CASSENKEIHPGANVLTF
NA	TRBV30	NA	TRBJ1-2	TGTGCCTGGAGTGTGGGGGCTAGGGACGGCTACACCTTC	CAWSVGARDGYTF
NA	TRBV7-2	TRBD1	TRBJ2-2	TGTGCCAGCAGCTCTAGACAGGGTTACACCGGGGAGCTGTTTTTT	CASSSRQGYTGELFF
NA	TRBV7-8	TRBD1	TRBJ1-3	TGTGCCAGCAGCTTCCTAGGGACAGGGGGCTCTGGAAACACCATATATTTT	CASSFLGTGGSGNTIYF
few	TRBV6-4	TRBD2	TRBJ2-3	TGTGCCAGCACCCAAACTAGCGGGGGGGAGGGGGATACGCAGTATTTT	CASTQTSGGEGDTQYF
NA	TRBV11-2	TRBD1	TRBJ2-5	TGTGCCAGCAGCTTAGGTCAAGGGGGCGAGACCCAGTACTTC	CASSLGQGGETQYF
NA	TRBV27	TRBD1	TRBJ1-5	TGTGCCAGCAGCATGACAGGGGGCCTTCAGCCCCAGCATTTT	CASSMTGGLQPQHF
few	TRBV25-1	NA	TRBJ2-7	TGTGCCGCCTCAGGACTCTACGAGCAGTACTTC	CAASGLYEQYF
once	TRBV5-4	TRBD1	TRBJ2-3	TGTGCCAGCAGCTTTGACAGGGGCACAGATACGCAGTATTTT	CASSFDRGTDTQYF
NA	TRBV19	NA	TRBJ2-7	TGTGCCAGTAGTATTGACAGGATCTCTGGGCAGTACTTC	CASSIDRISGQYF
NA	TRBV7-2	NA	TRBJ1-4	TGTGCCAGCAGCTTTCCCCCGGGTGAAAAACTGTTTTTT	CASSFPPGEKLFF
NA	TRBV7-6	TRBD1	TRBJ2-7	TGTGCCAGCAGCAGCCGGGACAGGGGGCTCTACGAGCAGTACTTC	CASSSRDRGLYEQYF
once	TRBV7-9	NA	TRBJ1-1	TGTGCCAGCAGCCGGGTTGTAGGCACTGAAGCTTTCTTT	CASSRVVGTEAFF
few	TRBV18	TRBD1	TRBJ1-2	TGTGCCAGCTCACCCGGACAGGGGAATATCTATGGCTACACCTTC	CASSPGQGNIYGYTF
NA	TRBV6-5	NA	TRBJ2-7	TGTGCCAGCAGTCGACTAGAAGAGCAGTACTTC	CASSRLEEQYF
few	TRBV19	NA	TRBJ1-5	TGTGCCAGTAGAATACTAAATCAGCCCCAGCATTTT	CASRILNQPQHF
NA	TRBV2	TRBD2	TRBJ2-2	TGTGCCAGCAGCGTGACTAGCGGGAGCACCGGGGAGCTGTTTTTT	CASSVTSGSTGELFF
once	TRBV7-2	TRBD2	TRBJ2-7	TGTGCCAGCAGCTTAGAACTAGCGGCCTACGAGCAGTACTTC	CASSLELAAYEQYF
NA	TRBV2	NA	TRBJ1-5	TGTGCCAGCACCCCCGCGTACTATAGCAATCAGCCCCAGCATTTT	CASTPAYYSNQPQHF
NA	TRBV2	NA	TRBJ1-6	TGTGCCAGCTGGGGAGGCTCACCCCTCCACTTT	CASWGGSPLHF
NA	TRBV27	NA	TRBJ1-5	TGTGCCAGCAGTCCGCTATATAGCAATCAGCCCCAGCATTTT	CASSPLYSNQPQHF
NA	TRBV10-3	TRBD2	TRBJ2-7	TGTGCCATCAGCGGACTAGCGGGAGGACTCGAGCAGTACTTC	CAISGLAGGLEQYF
NA	TRBV19	TRBD2	TRBJ2-1	TGTGCCAGCGGTGGTAGCGGGAGGGTCTACAATGAGCAGTTCTTC	CASGGSGRVYNEQFF